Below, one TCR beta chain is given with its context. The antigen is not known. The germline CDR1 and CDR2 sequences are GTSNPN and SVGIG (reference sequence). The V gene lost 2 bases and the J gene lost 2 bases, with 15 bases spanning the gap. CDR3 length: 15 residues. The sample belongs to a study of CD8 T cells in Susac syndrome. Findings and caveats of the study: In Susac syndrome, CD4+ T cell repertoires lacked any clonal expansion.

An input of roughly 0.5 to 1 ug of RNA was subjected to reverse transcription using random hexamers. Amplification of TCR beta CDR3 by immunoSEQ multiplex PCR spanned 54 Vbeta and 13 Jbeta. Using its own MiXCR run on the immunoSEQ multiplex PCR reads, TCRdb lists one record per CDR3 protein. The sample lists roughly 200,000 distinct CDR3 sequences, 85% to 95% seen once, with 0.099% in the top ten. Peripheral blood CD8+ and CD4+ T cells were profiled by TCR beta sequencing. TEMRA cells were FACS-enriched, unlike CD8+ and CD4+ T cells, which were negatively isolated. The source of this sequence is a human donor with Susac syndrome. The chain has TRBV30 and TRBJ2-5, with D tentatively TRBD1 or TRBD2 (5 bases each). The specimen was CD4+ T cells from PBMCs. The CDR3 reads CAWSRGARAQETQYF. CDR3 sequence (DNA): TGTGCCTGGAGTCGAGGGGCCAGGGCACAAGAGACCCAGTACTTC.